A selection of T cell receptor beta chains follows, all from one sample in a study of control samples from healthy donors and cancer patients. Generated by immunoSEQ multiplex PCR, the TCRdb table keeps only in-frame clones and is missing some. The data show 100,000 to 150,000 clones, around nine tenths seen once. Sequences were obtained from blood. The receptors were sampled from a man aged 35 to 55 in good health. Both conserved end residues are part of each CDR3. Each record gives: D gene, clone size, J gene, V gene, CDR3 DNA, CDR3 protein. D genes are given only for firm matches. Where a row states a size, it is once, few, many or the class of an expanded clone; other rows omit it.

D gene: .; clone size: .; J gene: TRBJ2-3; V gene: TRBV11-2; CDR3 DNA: TGTGCCAGCAGCTTAGCCAGACCCACAGATACGCAGTATTTT; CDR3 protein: CASSLARPTDTQYF
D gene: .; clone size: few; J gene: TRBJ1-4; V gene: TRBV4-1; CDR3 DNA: TGCGCCAGCAGCCAAGGGGGGTGGGGGAATGAAAAACTGTTTTTT; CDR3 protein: CASSQGGWGNEKLFF
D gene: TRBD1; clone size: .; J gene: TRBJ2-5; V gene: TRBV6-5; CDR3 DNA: TGTGCCAGCAGTTGGTGGGACAGACAAGAGACCCAGTACTTC; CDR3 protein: CASSWWDRQETQYF
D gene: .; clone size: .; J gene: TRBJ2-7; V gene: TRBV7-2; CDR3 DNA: TGTGCCAGCAGTTCCCAGGTTTCCTACGAGCAGTACTTC; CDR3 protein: CASSSQVSYEQYF
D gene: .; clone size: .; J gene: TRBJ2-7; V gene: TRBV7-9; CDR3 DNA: TGTGCCAGCAGCATCGATGCAGTTACCTACGAGCAGTACTTC; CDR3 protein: CASSIDAVTYEQYF
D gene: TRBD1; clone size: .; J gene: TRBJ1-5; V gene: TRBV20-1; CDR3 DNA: TGCAGTGCTAGTGACGGACAGGGACATCAGCCCCAGCATTTT; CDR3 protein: CSASDGQGHQPQHF
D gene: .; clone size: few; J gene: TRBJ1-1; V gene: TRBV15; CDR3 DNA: TGTGCCACCAGCAGTAAACCGAACACTGAAGCTTTCTTT; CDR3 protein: CATSSKPNTEAFF
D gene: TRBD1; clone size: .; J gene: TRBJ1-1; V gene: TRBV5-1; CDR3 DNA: TGCGCCAGCAGCGCCCAGGGGGCCGTGTTAGACACTGAAGCTTTCTTT; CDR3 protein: CASSAQGAVLDTEAFF
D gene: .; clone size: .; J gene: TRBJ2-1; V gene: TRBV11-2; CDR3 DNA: TGTGCCAGCAGCGGGGGGGCCAAGTCCTACAATGAGCAGTTCTTC; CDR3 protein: CASSGGAKSYNEQFF
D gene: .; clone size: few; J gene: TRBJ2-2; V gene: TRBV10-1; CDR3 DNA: TGCGCCAGCAGTGAGACGGACAACACCGGGGAGCTGTTTTTT; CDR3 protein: CASSETDNTGELFF
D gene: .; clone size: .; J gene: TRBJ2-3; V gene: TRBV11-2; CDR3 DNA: TGTGCCAGCAGCTCGTTTAGGGCCAAGGGGGGCGGAGATACGCAGTATTTT; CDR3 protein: CASSSFRAKGGGDTQYF
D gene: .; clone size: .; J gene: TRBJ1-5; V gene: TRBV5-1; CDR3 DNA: TGCGCCAGCAGTTTCGGAGGGAACAATCAGCCCCAGCATTTT; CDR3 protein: CASSFGGNNQPQHF
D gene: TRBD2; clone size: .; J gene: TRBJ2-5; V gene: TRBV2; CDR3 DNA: TGTGCCAGCAGTCCACAGACTAGCGGGCGGGAGACCCAGTACTTC; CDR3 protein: CASSPQTSGRETQYF
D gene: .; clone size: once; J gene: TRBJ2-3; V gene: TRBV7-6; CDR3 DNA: TGTGCCAGCAGAACCGCGGCACTCACAGATACGCAGTATTTT; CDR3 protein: CASRTAALTDTQYF
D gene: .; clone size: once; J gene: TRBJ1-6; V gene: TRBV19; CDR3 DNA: TGTGCCAGTAGTGCCCGCAGGGACCGTGGTATGGATTCACCCCTCCACTTT; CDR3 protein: CASSARRDRGMDSPLHF
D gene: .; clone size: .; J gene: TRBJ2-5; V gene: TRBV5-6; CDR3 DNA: TGTGCCAGCAGCTTGGTAGGGTTTGGAGAGACCCAGTACTTC; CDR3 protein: CASSLVGFGETQYF
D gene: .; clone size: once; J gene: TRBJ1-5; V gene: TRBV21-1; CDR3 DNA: TGTGCCAGCAGCAGGGAGGGGAGACAGCCCCAGCATTTT; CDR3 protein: CASSREGRQPQHF
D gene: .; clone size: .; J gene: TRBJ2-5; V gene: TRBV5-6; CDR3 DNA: TGTGCCAGCAGCTTGCAGGTACCGGGTCCCCTCACGGAGACCCAGTACTTC; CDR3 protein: CASSLQVPGPLTETQYF
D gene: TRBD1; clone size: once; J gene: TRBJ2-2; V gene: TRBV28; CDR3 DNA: TGTGCCAGCAGTTCCACGGGGACAGGGTCGAACACCGGGGAGCTGTTTTTT; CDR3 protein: CASSSTGTGSNTGELFF
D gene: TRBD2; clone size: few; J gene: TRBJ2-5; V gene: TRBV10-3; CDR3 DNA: TGTGCCATCAGTGAGTCGAAGGCTAGCGGGGTGGTGAGTGAGACCCAGTACTTC; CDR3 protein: CAISESKASGVVSETQYF
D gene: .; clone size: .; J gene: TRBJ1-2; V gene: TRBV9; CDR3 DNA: TGTGCCAGCAGCGGAACAGGGACCTATGGCTACACCTTC; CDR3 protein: CASSGTGTYGYTF
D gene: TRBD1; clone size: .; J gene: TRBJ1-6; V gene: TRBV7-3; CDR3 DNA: TGTGCCAGCAGCTTAGCAGGGGGCAATTCACCCCTCCACTTT; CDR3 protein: CASSLAGGNSPLHF
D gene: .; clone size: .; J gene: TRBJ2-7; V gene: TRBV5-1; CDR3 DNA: TGCGCCAGCAGCTTGGGCAGGGAGGACGAGCAGTACTTC; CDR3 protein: CASSLGREDEQYF
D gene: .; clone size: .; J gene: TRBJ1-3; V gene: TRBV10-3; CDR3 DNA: TGTGCCATCAGGGTACAGGGTCTCTCTGGAAACACCATATATTTT; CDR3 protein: CAIRVQGLSGNTIYF
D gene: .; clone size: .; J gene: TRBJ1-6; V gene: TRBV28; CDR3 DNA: TGTGCCAGCAGTCCACGGGGGGAGAGCCAGAATTCACCCCTCCACTTT; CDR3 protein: CASSPRGESQNSPLHF
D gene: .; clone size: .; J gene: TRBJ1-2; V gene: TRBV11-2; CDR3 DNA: TGTGCCAGCAGCTCCGGGCTGAATCCAAGGCATGGCTACACCTTC; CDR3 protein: CASSSGLNPRHGYTF
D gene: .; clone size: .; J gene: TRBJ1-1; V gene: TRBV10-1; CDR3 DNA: TGCGCCAGCAGTGAGTCTTTCCAGGCGGGCACTGAAGCTTTCTTT; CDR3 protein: CASSESFQAGTEAFF
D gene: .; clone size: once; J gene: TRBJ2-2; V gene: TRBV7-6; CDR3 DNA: TGTGCCAGCAGCTTATCCCTCGCCGCAGGGCCAACGAACACCGGGGAGCTGTTTTTT; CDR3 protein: CASSLSLAAGPTNTGELFF
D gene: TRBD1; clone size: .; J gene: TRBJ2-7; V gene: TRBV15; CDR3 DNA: TGTGCCACCAGCCCTGGGACAGGTTTCTACGAGCAGTACTTC; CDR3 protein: CATSPGTGFYEQYF
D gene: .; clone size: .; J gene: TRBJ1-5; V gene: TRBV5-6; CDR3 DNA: TGTGCCAGCAGTAGCCAGAGCAGCCTTGAGCCCCAGCATTTT; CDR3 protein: CASSSQSSLEPQHF
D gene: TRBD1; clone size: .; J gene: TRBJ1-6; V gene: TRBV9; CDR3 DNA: TGTGCCAGCAGCGCCCACAGGGGGGGTTCACCCCTCCACTTT; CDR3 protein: CASSAHRGGSPLHF
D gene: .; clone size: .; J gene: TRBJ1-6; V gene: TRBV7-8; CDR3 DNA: TGTGCCAGCAGCTTAGCGCAGAATTCACCCCTCCACTTT; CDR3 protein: CASSLAQNSPLHF
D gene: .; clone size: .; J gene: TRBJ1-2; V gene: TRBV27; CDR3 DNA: TGTGCCAGCAGTTCAACAGCTGTTAACTATGGCTACACCTTC; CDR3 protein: CASSSTAVNYGYTF
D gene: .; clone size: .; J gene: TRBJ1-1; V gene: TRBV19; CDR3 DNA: TGTGCCAGTAGTATAGAAGGGGATTATACTGAAGCTTTCTTT; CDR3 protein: CASSIEGDYTEAFF
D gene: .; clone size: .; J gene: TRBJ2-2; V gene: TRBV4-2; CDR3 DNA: TGTGCCAGCAGCCGGGGACCTGACGGGGGGAACACCGGGGAGCTGTTTTTT; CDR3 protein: CASSRGPDGGNTGELFF
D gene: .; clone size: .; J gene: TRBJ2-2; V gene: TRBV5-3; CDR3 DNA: TGTGCCAGAAGCTGGGCCGGGCCCATCACCGGGGAGCTGTTTTTT; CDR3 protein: CARSWAGPITGELFF
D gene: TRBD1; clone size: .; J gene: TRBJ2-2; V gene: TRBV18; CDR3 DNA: TGTGCCAGCTCACCACCAGGACAGGGAAAGCTGTTTTTT; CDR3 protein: CASSPPGQGKLFF
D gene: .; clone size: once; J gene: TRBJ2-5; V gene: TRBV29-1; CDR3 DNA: TGCAGCGGCAGGACACCCGGCAGGGAGACCCAGTACTTC; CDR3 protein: CSGRTPGRETQYF
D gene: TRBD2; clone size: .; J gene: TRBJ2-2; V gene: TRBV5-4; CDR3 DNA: TGTGCCAGCAGCTTGGAGCCGGAGCGGGGGAACACCGGGGAGCTGTTTTTT; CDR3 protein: CASSLEPERGNTGELFF
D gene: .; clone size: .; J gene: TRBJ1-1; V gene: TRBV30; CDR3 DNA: TGTGCCTGGAGTCAACAGGTCTACACTGAAGCTTTCTTT; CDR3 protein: CAWSQQVYTEAFF
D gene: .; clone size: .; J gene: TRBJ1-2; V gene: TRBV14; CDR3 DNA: TGTGCCAGTGGTATGGGCTACACCTTC; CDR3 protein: CASGMGYTF
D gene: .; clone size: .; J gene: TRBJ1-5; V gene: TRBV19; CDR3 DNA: TGTGCCAGTACCAAGGCAGGGTCCCATCAGCCCCAGCATTTT; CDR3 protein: CASTKAGSHQPQHF
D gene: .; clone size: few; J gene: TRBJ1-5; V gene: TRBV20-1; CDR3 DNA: TGCAGTTCCGGCCAGCCCCAGCATTTT; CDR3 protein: CSSGQPQHF
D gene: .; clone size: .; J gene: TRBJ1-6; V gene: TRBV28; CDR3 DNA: TGTGCCAGCAGTTTAAGGGACCCCGGGAACGGAAATTCACCCCTCCACTTT; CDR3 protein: CASSLRDPGNGNSPLHF
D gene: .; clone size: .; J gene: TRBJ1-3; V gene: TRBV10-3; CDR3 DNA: TGTGCCATCAGTGCAGCGAGCCTGGGAAACACCATATATTTT; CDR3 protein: CAISAASLGNTIYF
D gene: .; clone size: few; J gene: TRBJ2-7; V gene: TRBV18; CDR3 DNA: TGTGCCAGCTCACAATATCAGGTATTGAGCTCCTACGAGCAGTACTTC; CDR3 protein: CASSQYQVLSSYEQYF
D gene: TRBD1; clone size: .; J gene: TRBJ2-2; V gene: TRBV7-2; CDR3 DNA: TGTGCCAGCAGCTTAGCACAGGGGGCGAACACCGGGGAGCTGTTTTTT; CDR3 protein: CASSLAQGANTGELFF
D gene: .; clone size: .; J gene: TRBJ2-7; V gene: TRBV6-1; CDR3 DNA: TGTGCCAGCAGTGAACGGGGGAAAGGTTACGAGCAGTACTTC; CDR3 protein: CASSERGKGYEQYF
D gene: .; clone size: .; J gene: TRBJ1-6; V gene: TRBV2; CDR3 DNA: TGTGCCAGCAGAAAGGATAATTCACCCCTCCACTTT; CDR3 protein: CASRKDNSPLHF
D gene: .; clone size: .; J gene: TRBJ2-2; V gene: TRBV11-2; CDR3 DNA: TGTGCCAGCAGGCCTCGGCGAAACACCGGGGAGCTGTTTTTT; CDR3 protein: CASRPRRNTGELFF